This T cell receptor (beta chain) originates from a study of blood T cell repertoires in COVID-19. The overall study: COVID-19 samples, acute and convalescent, were from the United States, Italy and Spain. PBMCs, B-cell-depleted T cells, or T cells provided the cDNA or gDNA that made up the material.

Per the original methods: Reference gene primer amplification gave nucleated cell count estimates. TCRdb's copy holds only in-frame clones and misses some; the assay was immunoSEQ multiplex PCR. V and J calls and clone size are those listed in that table; D and trimming were worked out from the DNA. The table lists some 200,000 clones, approximately 89% of them singletons. From germline, CDR1 is LGHDT and CDR2 YNNKEL (reference sequence). The V end was cut by 8 bases, the J end by 4 bases, with 18 bases between. This CDR3 has 15 residues. This chain uses TRBV3-1 (or the pseudogene TRBV3-2) with TRBJ2-1; perhaps TRBD2 as D (6 bases). This clonotype originated in a woman between 55 and 75 years old with acute or convalescent COVID-19. Sample: peripheral blood. CDR3 coding DNA: TGTGCCAGCTCGACTAGACTAACCACTTACAATGAGCAGTTCTTC. It encodes CASSTRLTTYNEQFF.